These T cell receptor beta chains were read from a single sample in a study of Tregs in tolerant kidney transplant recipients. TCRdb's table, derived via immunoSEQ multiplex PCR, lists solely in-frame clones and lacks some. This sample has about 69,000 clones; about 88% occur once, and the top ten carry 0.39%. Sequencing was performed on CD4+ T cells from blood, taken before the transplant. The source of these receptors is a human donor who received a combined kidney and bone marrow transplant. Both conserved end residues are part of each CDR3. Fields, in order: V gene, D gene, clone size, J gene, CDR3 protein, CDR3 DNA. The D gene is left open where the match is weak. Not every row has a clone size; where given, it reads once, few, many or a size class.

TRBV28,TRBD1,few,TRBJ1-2,CASSTTGGRSGYTF,TGTGCCAGCAGCACGACAGGGGGCCGGAGTGGCTACACCTTC
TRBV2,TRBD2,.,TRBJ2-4,CASSRREGNIQYF,TGTGCCAGCAGTCGCAGGGAGGGAAACATTCAGTACTTC
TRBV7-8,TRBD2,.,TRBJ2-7,CASSTRTSGNSYEQYF,TGTGCCAGCAGCACCAGGACTAGCGGAAACTCCTACGAGCAGTACTTC
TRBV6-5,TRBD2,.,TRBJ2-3,CASSPSGMGQYF,TGTGCCAGCAGTCCCAGCGGGATGGGGCAGTATTTT
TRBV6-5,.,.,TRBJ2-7,CASKPVGASYEQYF,TGTGCCAGCAAGCCGGTCGGAGCTTCCTACGAGCAGTACTTC
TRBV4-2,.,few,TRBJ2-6,CASSHIQGSGANVLTF,TGTGCCAGCAGCCACATACAGGGTTCTGGGGCCAACGTCCTGACTTTC
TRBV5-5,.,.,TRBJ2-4,CASSSSGGGRGNIQYF,TGTGCCAGCAGCTCCTCCGGGGGAGGAAGGGGAAACATTCAGTACTTC
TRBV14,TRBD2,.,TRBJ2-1,CASSLQAGAGEQFF,TGTGCCAGCAGCCTGCAGGCGGGAGCAGGTGAGCAGTTCTTC
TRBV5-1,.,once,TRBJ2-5,CASSSFFGLVGEWWVQETQYF,TGCGCCAGCAGCTCCTTCTTTGGGTTGGTCGGGGAGTGGTGGGTCCAAGAGACCCAGTACTTC
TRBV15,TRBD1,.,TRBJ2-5,CATSRDLRQGTQYF,TGTGCCACCAGCAGAGATCTGAGACAGGGGACCCAGTACTTC
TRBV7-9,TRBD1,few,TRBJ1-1,CASGGQGDTEAFF,TGTGCCAGCGGCGGACAGGGGGACACTGAAGCTTTCTTT
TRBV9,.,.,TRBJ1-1,CASSVVDSPNTEAFF,TGTGCCAGCAGCGTAGTCGACAGCCCGAACACTGAAGCTTTCTTT
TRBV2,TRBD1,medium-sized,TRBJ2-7,CASRRTTGWSSYEQYF,TGTGCCAGCAGGCGAACGACAGGGTGGAGCTCCTACGAGCAGTACTTC
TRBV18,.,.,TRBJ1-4,CASSLSRGATNEKLFF,TGTGCCAGCTCCCTTTCAAGGGGTGCAACTAATGAAAAACTGTTTTTT
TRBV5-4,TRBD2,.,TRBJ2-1,CASSPGLAGGPVQFF,TGTGCCAGCAGCCCGGGACTAGCGGGAGGGCCGGTGCAGTTCTTC
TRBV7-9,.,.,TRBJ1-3,CASSLETSRGNTIYF,TGTGCCAGCAGCTTGGAGACTTCTCGTGGAAACACCATATATTTT
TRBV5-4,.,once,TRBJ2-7,CASSLGAGDRGPYEQYF,TGTGCCAGCAGCTTGGGGGCAGGGGACCGGGGCCCCTACGAGCAGTACTTC
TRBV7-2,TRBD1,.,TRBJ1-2,CASSLAVGDRGDYGYTF,TGTGCCAGCAGCTTAGCAGTGGGGGACAGGGGCGACTATGGCTACACCTTC
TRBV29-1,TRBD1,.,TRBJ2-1,CSVNERTGGHNEQFF,TGCAGCGTGAATGAAAGGACAGGGGGACACAATGAGCAGTTCTTC
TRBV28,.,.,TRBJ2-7,CASSLPHRASYEQYF,TGTGCCAGCAGTTTACCCCACAGGGCGTCCTACGAGCAGTACTTC
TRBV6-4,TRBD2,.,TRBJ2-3,CASSELAGVPTDTQYF,TGTGCCAGCAGTGAGCTAGCGGGAGTTCCAACAGATACGCAGTATTTT
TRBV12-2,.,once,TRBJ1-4,CASRLGQGDEKLFF,TGTGCAAGTCGCTTAGGTCAGGGGGATGAAAAACTGTTTTTT
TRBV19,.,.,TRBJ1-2,CASKLSREAYYGYTF,TGTGCCAGTAAGCTGTCCAGGGAGGCTTACTATGGCTACACCTTC
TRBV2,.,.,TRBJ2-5,CASSVDRGETQYF,TGTGCCAGCAGTGTAGATAGGGGTGAGACCCAGTACTTC
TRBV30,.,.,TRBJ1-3,CAWSVLGRPGNTIYF,TGTGCCTGGAGTGTACTTGGCAGGCCAGGAAACACCATATATTTT
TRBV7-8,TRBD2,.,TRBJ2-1,CASSLARREGGSEQFF,TGTGCCAGCAGCTTAGCGCGTCGGGAGGGCGGTAGTGAGCAGTTCTTC
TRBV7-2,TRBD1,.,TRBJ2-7,CASSFSGQGSYEQYF,TGTGCCAGCAGCTTTTCGGGACAGGGGTCCTACGAGCAGTACTTC
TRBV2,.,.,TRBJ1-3,CASMGSRSSGNTIYF,TGTGCCAGCATGGGTAGTAGGAGCTCTGGAAACACCATATATTTT
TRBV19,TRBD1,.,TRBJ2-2,CASSPGQVYTGELFF,TGTGCCAGTAGCCCGGGACAGGTATACACCGGGGAGCTGTTTTTT
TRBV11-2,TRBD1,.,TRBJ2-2,CASSMGQVNTGELFF,TGTGCCAGCAGCATGGGACAGGTTAACACCGGGGAGCTGTTTTTT
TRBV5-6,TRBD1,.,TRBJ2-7,CASRSGGGSNEQYF,TGTGCCAGCAGATCAGGGGGCGGATCGAACGAGCAGTACTTC
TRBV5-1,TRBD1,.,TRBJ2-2,CASSPGQPNAGELFF,TGCGCCAGCAGCCCGGGACAGCCGAACGCCGGGGAGCTGTTTTTT
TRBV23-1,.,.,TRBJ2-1,CASSLVAGKTNEQFF,TGCGCCAGCAGTCTGGTGGCAGGGAAAACGAATGAGCAGTTCTTC
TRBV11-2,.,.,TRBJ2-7,CASSLAASGATYEQYF,TGTGCCAGCAGCTTAGCCGCAAGCGGAGCAACTTACGAGCAGTACTTC
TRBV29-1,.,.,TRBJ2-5,CSVDAGSFTQETQYF,TGCAGCGTTGATGCGGGGTCTTTTACTCAAGAGACCCAGTACTTC